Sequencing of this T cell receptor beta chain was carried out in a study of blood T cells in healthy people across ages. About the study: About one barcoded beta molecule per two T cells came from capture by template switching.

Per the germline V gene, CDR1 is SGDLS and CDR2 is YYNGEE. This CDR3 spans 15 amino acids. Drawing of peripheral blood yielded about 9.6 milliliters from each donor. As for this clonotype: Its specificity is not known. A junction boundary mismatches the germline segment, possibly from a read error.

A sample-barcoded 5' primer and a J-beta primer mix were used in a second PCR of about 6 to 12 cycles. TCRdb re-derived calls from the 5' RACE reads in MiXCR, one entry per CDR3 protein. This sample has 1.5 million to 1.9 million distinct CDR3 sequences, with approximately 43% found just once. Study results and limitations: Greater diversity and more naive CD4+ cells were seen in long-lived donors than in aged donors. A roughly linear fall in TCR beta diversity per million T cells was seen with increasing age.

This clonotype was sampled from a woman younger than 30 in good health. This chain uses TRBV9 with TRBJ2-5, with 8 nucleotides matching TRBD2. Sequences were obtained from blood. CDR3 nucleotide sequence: TGTGCCGGCAGCGTAGACGGGACTAGTGTGGAGACCCAGTACTTC. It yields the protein CAGSVDGTSVETQYF.